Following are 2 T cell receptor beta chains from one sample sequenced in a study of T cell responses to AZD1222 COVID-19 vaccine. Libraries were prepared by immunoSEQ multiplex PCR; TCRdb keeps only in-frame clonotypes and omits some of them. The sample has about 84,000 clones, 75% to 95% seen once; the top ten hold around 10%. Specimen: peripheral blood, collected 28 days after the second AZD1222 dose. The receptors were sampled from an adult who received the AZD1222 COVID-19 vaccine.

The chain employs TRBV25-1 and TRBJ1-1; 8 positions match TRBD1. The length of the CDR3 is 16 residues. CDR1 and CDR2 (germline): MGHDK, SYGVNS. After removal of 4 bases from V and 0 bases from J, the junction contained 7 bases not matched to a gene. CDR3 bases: TGTGCCAGCAGTGGCACAGGGGGGAGAATGAACACTGAAGCTTTCTTT. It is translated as CASSGTGGRMNTEAFF.

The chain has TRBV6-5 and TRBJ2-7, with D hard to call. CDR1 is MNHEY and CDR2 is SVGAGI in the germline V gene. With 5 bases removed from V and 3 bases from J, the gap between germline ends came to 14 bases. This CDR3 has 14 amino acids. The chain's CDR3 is CASSPGWGNYEQYF. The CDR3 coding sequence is TGTGCCAGCAGTCCCGGGTGGGGTAACTACGAGCAGTACTTC.